These T cell receptor beta chains were read from a single sample in a study of vaccination and CD4 T cells after COVID-19. MiXCR, run by TCRdb on the PCR reads, gives a single entry per CDR3 protein. The sample has tens of thousands of distinct CDR3 sequences; less than 35% are singletons. The antigens for these receptors are not known. Specimen: CD4+ T cells from blood, cultured in vitro, collected about 7 months after SARS-CoV-2 vaccination. Receptor source: a human donor who had recovered from COVID-19. CDR3s include the opening cysteine and the closing phenylalanine or tryptophan. The D gene is left open where the match is weak. Only part of the rows carry a size: once, few, many, or a class if the clone is expanded.

abundance	d_gene	v_gene	j_gene	CDR3nt	CDR3aa
-	-	TRBV18	TRBJ2-3	TGTGCCAGCTCACCACCCGGGACAGATACGCAGTATTTT	CASSPPGTDTQYF
-	-	TRBV21-1	TRBJ1-5	TGTGCCAGCACCCTCGGGTGGGCCGGATTCAATCAGCCCCAGCATTTT	CASTLGWAGFNQPQHF
-	-	TRBV5-4	TRBJ2-3	TGTGCCAGCAGCTTGAATCGGGGTCAGGGAGATACGCAGTATTTT	CASSLNRGQGDTQYF
-	-	TRBV5-4	TRBJ2-5	TGTGCCAGCAGTTTGGTAACTAGCAGGGAGACCCAGTACTTC	CASSLVTSRETQYF
-	-	TRBV4-3	TRBJ1-5	TGCGCCAGCAGCCCCGGGGCGCAGGGCGATCAGCCCCAGCATTTT	CASSPGAQGDQPQHF
-	-	TRBV6-1	TRBJ2-7	TGTGCCAGCAGTGAGGCCTACGAGCAGTACTTC	CASSEAYEQYF
-	TRBD2	TRBV7-2	TRBJ2-7	TGTGCCAGCAGCTTACCCGTTCTAGCGGGGGTTTCCTACGAGCAGTACTTC	CASSLPVLAGVSYEQYF
-	TRBD2	TRBV28	TRBJ2-7	TGTGCCAGCAGCCCGACTAGCGGGACCTACGAGCAGTACTTC	CASSPTSGTYEQYF
-	TRBD2	TRBV7-2	TRBJ2-7	TGTGCCAGCAGCTTAGATTCGAGCGGGGGAGACTTC	CASSLDSSGGDF
-	-	TRBV6-1	TRBJ2-7	TGTGCCGGCAGTGGAACCGGGACATTCTCCTACGAGCAGTACTTC	CAGSGTGTFSYEQYF
-	-	TRBV19	TRBJ2-6	TGTGCCAGTAGTATAGTGGGGGTTGGGGCCAACGTCCTGACTTTC	CASSIVGVGANVLTF
-	TRBD2	TRBV10-3	TRBJ2-3	TGTGCCATCAGTGGGACTAGCGGGGGGGCCGGAGATACGCAGTATTTT	CAISGTSGGAGDTQYF
-	-	TRBV28	TRBJ2-7	TGTGCCAGCAGTGCGGGGCCCCCCGAGCAGTACTTC	CASSAGPPEQYF
-	-	TRBV7-2	TRBJ2-1	TGTGCCAGCAGCTTAGCCTTCGACCGTAGCTCCTACAATGAGCAGTTCTTC	CASSLAFDRSSYNEQFF
few	-	TRBV11-3	TRBJ2-3	TGTGCCAGCAGCTTTCGTGAAGGCACAGATACGCAGTATTTT	CASSFREGTDTQYF
-	-	TRBV2	TRBJ1-5	TGTGCCAGCAGTGGGGGAGGCAATCAGCCCCAGCATTTT	CASSGGGNQPQHF
few	TRBD2	TRBV20-1	TRBJ2-5	TGCAGTGCACCCGTGGCTAGCGGGGTGCCAGAGACCCAGTACTTC	CSAPVASGVPETQYF
-	TRBD2	TRBV7-2	TRBJ2-1	TGTGCCAGCAGCTTAGCGGGAGGAGTGGGGGGGAATGAGCAGTTCTTC	CASSLAGGVGGNEQFF
-	TRBD2	TRBV6-1	TRBJ2-3	TGTGCCAGCCGCCCCTTTGCGGGAGTTCCAGATACGCAGTATTTT	CASRPFAGVPDTQYF
-	-	TRBV20-1	TRBJ2-1	TGCAGTGCTTCCCCAGGTACTGGAAATGAGCAGTTCTTC	CSASPGTGNEQFF
-	-	TRBV18	TRBJ1-6	TGTGCCAGCTCACCACTGACTGGAAATTCACCCCTCCACTTT	CASSPLTGNSPLHF
few	-	TRBV7-9	TRBJ2-3	TGTGCCAGCAGCTCATACCCAGATACGCAGTATTTT	CASSSYPDTQYF
few	-	TRBV15	TRBJ2-3	TGTGCCACCAGCAGAGATGGCGGAATCACAGATCAGGATACGCAGTATTTT	CATSRDGGITDQDTQYF
-	TRBD2	TRBV7-2	TRBJ2-3	TGTGCCAGCAGCCCCCCGACTAGCGGCTACACAGATACGCAGTATTTT	CASSPPTSGYTDTQYF
-	TRBD2	TRBV20-1	TRBJ2-3	TGCAGTGCTAGAGATCAGGTGGGGCTAGCGGGGACAGATACGCAGTATTTT	CSARDQVGLAGTDTQYF
once	-	TRBV5-8	TRBJ2-1	TGTGCCAGCAGAGAAGAGCGATTAGGACTACCCTCCTACAATGAGCAGTTCTTC	CASREERLGLPSYNEQFF
few	-	TRBV7-2	TRBJ2-7	TGTGCCAGCAGCTCAGGGGCGACCTACGAGCAGTACTTC	CASSSGATYEQYF
few	TRBD2	TRBV7-2	TRBJ2-5	TGTGCCAGCAGCTCGCAGCGGGGACTACAAGAGACCCAGTACTTC	CASSSQRGLQETQYF
-	-	TRBV7-2	TRBJ2-1	TGTGCCAGCAGCTTAGGTGGCGGGGCCTACAATGAGCAGTTCTTC	CASSLGGGAYNEQFF
-	TRBD2	TRBV7-2	TRBJ2-1	TGTGCCAGCAGCTCACGGACTGGGACTAGTATCGGGCAGTTCTTC	CASSSRTGTSIGQFF
few	TRBD2	TRBV20-1	TRBJ2-1	TGCAGTGCAGGCGTGGGGCTAGCGGTCTACAATGAGCAGTTCTTC	CSAGVGLAVYNEQFF
-	-	TRBV7-8	TRBJ2-3	TGTGCCAGCAGCTTAAGAAGCGGAGGACTTAAGGATACGCAGTATTTT	CASSLRSGGLKDTQYF
-	TRBD2	TRBV20-1	TRBJ2-3	TGCAGTGCTAGAGATCCCCTAGCGGGGTTCACAGATACGCAGTATTTT	CSARDPLAGFTDTQYF
-	-	TRBV7-3	TRBJ2-1	TGTGCCAGCAGCTTAAGGGGTGGGGGGCACCTCAATGAGCAGTTCTTC	CASSLRGGGHLNEQFF
few	TRBD1	TRBV7-8	TRBJ1-2	TGTGCCAGCAGCCCCGGTGGGACAGGGGATAACTATGGCTACACCTTC	CASSPGGTGDNYGYTF
-	TRBD2	TRBV7-2	TRBJ2-1	TGTGCCAGCAGCTTGACTAGCGGGCACTCCTACAATGAGCAGTTCTTC	CASSLTSGHSYNEQFF
-	-	TRBV7-9	TRBJ2-1	TGTGCCAGCAGCCCGCCCGGTGGTGAGCAGTTCTTC	CASSPPGGEQFF
few	-	TRBV7-3	TRBJ1-1	TGTGCCAGCAGCTTAGGAGGGGTGAACACTGAAGCTTTCTTT	CASSLGGVNTEAFF
-	-	TRBV15	TRBJ2-5	TGTGCCACCAGCAGAGTCAGCGTTTCGGAGACCCAGTACTTC	CATSRVSVSETQYF
-	TRBD1	TRBV7-2	TRBJ1-2	TGTGCCAGCAGCTTCGGGACAGGGGGCCGTTGGGGCTACACCTTC	CASSFGTGGRWGYTF
-	-	TRBV7-6	TRBJ1-1	TGTGCCAGCAGCCCTCCGCCACAGATCTCACCTGAAGCTTTCTTT	CASSPPPQISPEAFF
medium-sized	TRBD1	TRBV20-1	TRBJ2-7	TGCAGTGCTAGTTTGGGAACAGGGGGGCGCGAGCAGTACTTC	CSASLGTGGREQYF
few	TRBD2	TRBV5-4	TRBJ2-3	TGTGCCAGCAGCCCGGGACTAGCGGCGCATGCACTCACAGATACGCAGTATTTT	CASSPGLAAHALTDTQYF
few	-	TRBV20-1	TRBJ2-7	TGCAGTGCTAGAGAGCCGCCTAGCTTCGACGAGCAGTACTTC	CSAREPPSFDEQYF
few	-	TRBV21-1	TRBJ2-7	TGTGCCAGCAGCAAAGATGGTCCAGGGGGACGGCTAGCGGGAAGTAGCGAGCAGTACTTC	CASSKDGPGGRLAGSSEQYF
few	-	TRBV2	TRBJ2-5	TGTGCCAGCAGTGAGTCGGAGACCCAGTACTTC	CASSESETQYF
few	-	TRBV20-1	TRBJ1-1	TGCAGTGCTAGATTCCCCGGACAGTTTGAAGCTTTCTTT	CSARFPGQFEAFF
few	-	TRBV7-3	TRBJ2-3	TGTGCCAGCAGCTTAGGCCTAATCGATCAGCATACGCAGTATTTT	CASSLGLIDQHTQYF
few	-	TRBV27	TRBJ1-1	TGTGCCAGCAGTTCCAGACAGAACACTGAAGCTTTCTTT	CASSSRQNTEAFF
-	-	TRBV6-5	TRBJ2-6	TGTGCCAGCAGTTACTCGCAGGGTTCTGGGGCCAACGTCCTGACTTTC	CASSYSQGSGANVLTF
-	-	TRBV20-1	TRBJ1-5	TGCAGTGCTAGAGATTCAAGAAATTGGGCCGGCAATCAGCCCCAGCATTTT	CSARDSRNWAGNQPQHF
-	TRBD2	TRBV2	TRBJ2-2	TGTGCCAGCACCGGACTAGCGGCCGACACCGGGGAGCTGTTTTTT	CASTGLAADTGELFF
-	-	TRBV7-2	TRBJ2-3	TGTGCCAGCAGCTGGCCCAGGGTTAGCGGAATCTCCACAGATACGCAGTATTTT	CASSWPRVSGISTDTQYF
-	-	TRBV7-8	TRBJ2-5	TGTGCCAGCAGCTTGGACGGACGGGGGCAAGAGACCCAGTACTTC	CASSLDGRGQETQYF
-	TRBD2	TRBV4-2	TRBJ2-3	TGTGCCAGCAGCCAAGCGCGGGACTATCAGTATTTT	CASSQARDYQYF
-	-	TRBV7-3	TRBJ2-1	TGTGCCAGCAGCTTAGGGGTTTCGGTACGGGATGAGCAGTTCTTC	CASSLGVSVRDEQFF
-	-	TRBV20-1	TRBJ1-1	TGCAGTGCGTCTACTCACGGGTCTGAAGCTTTCTTT	CSASTHGSEAFF
-	-	TRBV20-1	TRBJ1-2	TGCAGTGCTGCGCCGGGAACCAATTGGGACTATGGCTACACCTTC	CSAAPGTNWDYGYTF
-	-	TRBV9	TRBJ2-7	TGTGCCAGCAGCGTAGGCGGGACCAGCTCCTACGAGCAGTACTTC	CASSVGGTSSYEQYF
-	-	TRBV20-1	TRBJ2-7	TGCAGTGCTAGACCCTACACAGGGTTCCACGAGCAGTACTTC	CSARPYTGFHEQYF